This T cell receptor (beta chain) was identified in a study of shared clonotypes between healthy human individuals. It was at deep level that the assay was run. Sequencing was performed with immunoSEQ multiplex PCR; in TCRdb, only in-frame clones are kept and a portion is missing. This table holds around 530,000 clones, around three quarters found once. After removal of 5 bases from V and 0 bases from J, the junction contained 1 base not matched to a gene. The CDR3 covers 12 residues. Germline CDR1 GTSNPN, CDR2 SVGIG (reference sequence). The origin of this receptor is a woman between 35 and 50 years old in good health. Some clones in this sample may be carry-over from other donors' samples. The chain combines TRBV30 with TRBJ2-7; 7 bases map to TRBD2. Material: PBMCs. CDR3 protein: CAWGGSSYEQYF. CDR3 coding DNA: TGTGCCTGGGGCGGGAGCTCCTACGAGCAGTACTTC.